Below are 7 T cell receptor beta chains sequenced from a single sample in a study of shared T cell receptors in the human thymus. Generated by immunoSEQ multiplex PCR, the TCRdb table keeps only in-frame clones and is missing some. The table lists 500,000 to 850,000 clones, more than 75% of them singletons. The same specimen was also included in a second study, on human thymus T cells.

Input material: thymocytes. The receptors derive from a boy under three years old with a congenital heart defect.

This clone was seen just once. V and J are TRBV28 and TRBJ2-1, with TRBD1 as a possible D gene (6 bases). The V and J ends lost 4 bases and 0 bases respectively, with 28 bases between them. Germline-derived CDR1 and CDR2 are MDHEN and SYDVKM. This CDR3 has 21 residues. The CDR3 DNA follows: TGTGCCAGCAGTTACCAGAAACCCCGACGTTCGCAGGGGAGCTCCTACAATGAGCAGTTCTTC. It is translated as CASSYQKPRRSQGSSYNEQFF. The complete variable domain, with remaining parts taken from reference TRBV28 and TRBJ2-1, reads DVKVTQSSRYLVKRTGEKVFLECVQDMDHENMFWYRQDPGLGLRLIYFSYDVKMKEKGDIPEGYSVSREKKERFSLILESASTNQTSMYLCASSYQKPRRSQGSSYNEQFFGPGTRLTVL.

This clone was recorded only once. The CDR3 nucleotides are TGCGCCAGCAGCCAAGACTCTCCCCGCAATGAGCAGTTCTTC. Its protein is CASSQDSPRNEQFF. The chain recombines TRBV4-1 with TRBJ2-1; D uncertain. The CDR3 is 14 amino acids. Germline CDR1 reads MGHRA; CDR2 reads YSYEKL. Trimming pared 0 bases from V and 6 bases from J, leaving 9 bases between.

This clone was seen only a few times. V usage is TRBV9 and J usage is TRBJ2-6; 9 bases agree with TRBD1. The CDR3 extends over 17 amino acids. V dropped 4 bases and J dropped 2; count of bases not matched to a gene: 7. Germline loops: CDR1 SGDLS, CDR2 YYNGEE. The CDR3 sequence is CASSRYRGQAGANVLTF. CDR3 bases: TGTGCCAGCAGCCGGTACAGGGGGCAGGCTGGGGCCAACGTCCTGACTTTC.

The rearrangement uses TRBV28 and TRBJ1-5, with D possibly being TRBD1 (6 bases). V lost 8 bases and J lost 5, with 10 bases in between. The germline CDR1 and CDR2 sequences are MDHEN and SYDVKM. The CDR3 covers 12 residues. The CDR3 DNA follows: TGTGCCAGCGTCAGGGGCGATCAGCCCCAGCATTTT. Translating it yields CASVRGDQPQHF.

The chain has TRBV4-3 and TRBJ1-5; D is perhaps TRBD1 (5 bases). The germline V gene encodes CDR1 LGHNA and CDR2 YSLEER. Trimming removed 8 bases at V and 7 bases at J, with 15 bases between. The CDR3 spans 13 residues. CDR3 coding DNA: TGCGCCAGCTCCCCGGGGGGGGGACAGCCCCAGCATTTT. Translating gives CASSPGGGQPQHF.

The rearrangement joins TRBV5-5 to TRBJ1-1; 12 nucleotides agree with TRBD1. Trimming removed 3 bases from V and 2 bases from J; junction bases left unmatched: 5. CDR1 is SGHKS, CDR2 YYEKEE, per germline (reference sequence). The CDR3 has 16 amino acids. The CDR3 region has the DNA TGTGCCAGCAGCTGGGGGACAGGGGGCGTCAACACTGAAGCTTTCTTT. It is translated as CASSWGTGGVNTEAFF.

This clone was detected once. This chain's CDR3 is CASSENQAGGYTF. The CDR3 DNA reads as TGTGCCAGCAGTGAAAATCAGGCTGGTGGCTACACCTTC. The V and J genes are TRBV2 and TRBJ1-2; D gene uncertain. The CDR3 has 13 amino acids. V gave up 2 bases and J gave up 7 bases, with 11 bases separating them. Per germline, CDR1 SNHLY and CDR2 FYNNEI.